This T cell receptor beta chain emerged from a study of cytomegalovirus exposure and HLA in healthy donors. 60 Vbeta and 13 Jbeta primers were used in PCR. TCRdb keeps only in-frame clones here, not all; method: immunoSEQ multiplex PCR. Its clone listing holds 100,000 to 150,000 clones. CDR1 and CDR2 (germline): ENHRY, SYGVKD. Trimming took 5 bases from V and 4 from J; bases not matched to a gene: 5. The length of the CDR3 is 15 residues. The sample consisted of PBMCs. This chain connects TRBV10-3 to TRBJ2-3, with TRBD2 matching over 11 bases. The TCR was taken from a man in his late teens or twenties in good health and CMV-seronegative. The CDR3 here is CAISKLAGEPDTQYF. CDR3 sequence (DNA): TGTGCCATCAGTAAACTAGCGGGAGAGCCAGATACGCAGTATTTT.